One sample yielded the 27 T cell receptor beta chains listed below, sequenced in a study of shared clonotypes between healthy human individuals. Method: immunoSEQ multiplex PCR; TCRdb's copy keeps in-frame clones and lacks some. Of a few million clones in the sample, approximately 92% were seen once. Sequenced material: naive CD4+ T cells sorted from blood. Indicated subset: CD45RA+ positively selected. Receptors were obtained from a man between 18 and 29 years old in good health.

V usage is TRBV30 and J usage is TRBJ2-1, with 9 bases matching TRBD2. With 0 bases clipped from V and 4 bases from J, the junction kept 4 bases outside the gene matches. Germline CDR1 and CDR2: GTSNPN and SVGIG (reference sequence). The CDR3 has 15 residues. CDR3 nucleotide sequence: TGTGCCTGGAGTGTACAAACTAGCGGGTACAATGAGCAGTTCTTC. Translated, it gives CAWSVQTSGYNEQFF.

The chain links TRBV9 to TRBJ2-5; perhaps TRBD1 as D (6 bases). This CDR3 has 14 residues. CDR1 and CDR2 from the germline V gene are SGDLS and YYNGEE. V dropped 4 bases and J dropped 2 bases, with 12 bases sitting between them. CDR3 region: CASSRGYSQETQYF. In nucleotides, the CDR3 is TGTGCCAGCAGCAGGGGGTACTCACAAGAGACCCAGTACTTC.

With respect to this clone: This sample includes further DNA sequences coding for the same CDR3. The gene calls are TRBV11-2 and TRBJ2-5, with D perhaps matching TRBD2 (5 bases). The V gene lost 1 base and the J gene lost 5 bases, with 8 bases spanning the gap. CDR3 length: 13 residues. CDR1 SGHAT and CDR2 FQNNGV come from the germline V gene. CDR3 DNA: TGTGCCAGCAGCTTAGGGGAGCGGGAGACCCAGTACTTC. Its translation is CASSLGERETQYF.

Remarks on this clone: The germline gene is not matched at one end of the junction; a read error may be the cause. V is TRBV30 and J is TRBJ2-7; D is uncertain. This CDR3 is built from 11 residues. Germline V lookup: CDR1 GTSNPN, CDR2 SVGIG (reference sequence). The CDR3 region is CAWSVRDERYF. The CDR3, as DNA: TGTGCCTGGAGTGTACGCGACGAGCGGTACTTC.

V usage is TRBV7-6 and J usage is TRBJ2-2; TRBD1 matches 7 bases. Germline CDR1 reads SGHVS; CDR2 reads FNYEAQ. CDR3 length: 15 residues. Germline trimming cut 5 bases from V and 1 base from J; bases unmatched to any gene: 4. CDR3 in amino acids: CASSRDSQNTGELFF. CDR3 in DNA: TGTGCCAGCAGCCGGGACAGCCAGAACACCGGGGAGCTGTTTTTT.

J is TRBJ1-1 and V is TRBV27; the D gene is possibly TRBD1 (5 bases). The CDR3 length is 16 residues. CDR1 and CDR2 from the germline V gene are MNHEY and SMNVEV (reference sequence). V was cut by 8 bases and J by 2 bases, with 21 bases left in between. CDR3 residues: CASSEAQGLSNTEAFF. CDR3 sequence (DNA): TGTGCCAGCTCAGAGGCGCAGGGATTGTCAAACACTGAAGCTTTCTTT.

This rearrangement joins TRBV27 to TRBJ1-2, with unresolved D. Germline V lookup: CDR1 MNHEY, CDR2 SMNVEV (reference sequence). Trimming took 0 bases from V and 4 from J, leaving 6 bases between them. The CDR3 runs to 13 residues. CDR3 region: CASSLSGRYGYTF. In DNA form, the CDR3 reads TGTGCCAGCAGTTTATCAGGGCGCTATGGCTACACCTTC.

This clone was observed a few times. The chain carries TRBV19 and TRBJ1-6; D is undetermined. This CDR3 has 17 residues. From germline, CDR1 is LNHDA and CDR2 SQIVND (reference sequence). V lost 2 bases and J lost 7, with 18 bases in between. The chain's CDR3 is CASSISWTGNPNSPLHF. CDR3 sequence (DNA): TGTGCCAGTAGTATATCCTGGACCGGCAATCCAAATTCACCCCTCCACTTT.

This chain joins TRBV6-5 and TRBJ1-2, with 7 bases matching TRBD1. Germline CDR1 reads MNHEY; CDR2 reads SVGAGI. The CDR3 extends over 15 amino acids. V was pared by 4 bases and J by 1 base, with 6 bases of the junction left unmatched. In nucleotides, the CDR3 is TGTGCCAGCAGTTCACCCCGGGACAGTAACTATGGCTACACCTTC. Translating gives CASSSPRDSNYGYTF.

The chain employs TRBV28 and TRBJ1-2; 11 bases align to TRBD1. The CDR3 covers 13 residues. V lost 9 bases to trimming and J lost 7 bases; unmatched junction nucleotides: 7. Germline V gene lookup returns CDR1 MDHEN and CDR2 SYDVKM. Here the CDR3 DNA reads TGTGCCAGTTTCGGGGACAGGGGGGGTGGCTACACCTTC. Amino acids: CASFGDRGGGYTF.

This chain links TRBV9 with TRBJ2-7; the D gene is possibly TRBD2 (6 bases). Germline CDR1 and CDR2: SGDLS and YYNGEE. The CDR3 contains 14 residues. V was trimmed by 0 bases and J by 6 bases, leaving 13 bases between them. CDR3 amino acids: CASSVAGARGEQYF. The CDR3 bases are TGTGCCAGCAGCGTAGCGGGAGCTCGAGGCGAGCAGTACTTC. Full variable domain (remainder filled in from reference TRBV9 and TRBJ2-7): DSGVTQTPKHLITATGQRVTLRCSPRSGDLSVYWYQQSLDQGLQFLIQYYNGEERAKGNILERFSAQQFPDLHSELNLSSLELGDSALYFCASSVAGARGEQYFGPGTRLTVT.

V gene TRBV5-1 combines with J gene TRBJ2-7; D gene unclear. CDR3 size: 14 residues. Trimming removed 3 bases from V and 2 bases from J, with 12 bases in between. Looked up from germline, CDR1 is SGHRS and CDR2 is YFSETQ. CDR3 protein: CASSSRTAPYEQYF. The CDR3 nucleotides read TGCGCCAGCAGCTCCCGGACGGCGCCCTACGAGCAGTACTTC.

V is TRBV10-2 and J is TRBJ1-4, with a possible D match to TRBD1 (6 bases). Trimming removed 2 bases at V and 8 bases at J, with 15 bases between. Germline CDR1 WSHSY, CDR2 SAAADI. The CDR3 runs 15 residues. This CDR3 is CASSERNRVEEKLFF. The CDR3 nucleotides are TGCGCCAGCAGTGAGCGGAACAGGGTTGAAGAAAAACTGTTTTTT.

As to this clone: At the DNA level, this CDR3 is encoded by other sequences in the same sample as well. This chain joins TRBV9 and TRBJ2-5; D ambiguous. The length of the CDR3 is 14 residues. Germline assignment: CDR1 SGDLS and CDR2 YYNGEE. V was shortened by 0 bases and J by 1 base, with 7 bases between the two germline ends. CDR3: CASSVGNSQETQYF. CDR3 DNA: TGTGCCAGCAGCGTAGGGAATTCCCAAGAGACCCAGTACTTC.

This clone has only a few counts. The chain links TRBV27 to TRBJ1-1; TRBD1 matches at 10 bases. Per the germline V gene, CDR1 is MNHEY and CDR2 is SMNVEV (reference sequence). Trimming cost V 7 bases and J 5 bases; bases outside gene matches: 7. CDR3 length: 14 residues. DNA of the CDR3: TGTGCCAGCATTAGGGACAGGGGAAGTACTGAAGCTTTCTTT. Translated, it gives CASIRDRGSTEAFF.

The chain has TRBV14 and TRBJ1-2, with D perhaps matching TRBD1 (5 bases). The germline V gene encodes CDR1 SGHDN and CDR2 FVKESK. The CDR3 length is 13 residues. V lost 1 base and J lost 8, with 11 bases in between. CDR3 loop: CASSQVPGYGYTF. CDR3 sequence (DNA): TGTGCCAGCAGCCAAGTCCCAGGGTACGGCTACACCTTC.

The rearrangement joins TRBV15 to TRBJ2-7, with 8 bases aligning to TRBD2. CDR3 length: 17 amino acids. Germline CDR1 LNHNV, CDR2 YYDKDF (reference sequence). V was pared by 1 base and J by 0 bases, with 8 bases of the junction left unmatched. The CDR3 DNA follows: TGTGCCACCAGCAGAGCAAGCGGGAGTGCGAGCTCCTACGAGCAGTACTTC. Translated, it gives CATSRASGSASSYEQYF.

The V gene is TRBV27, the J gene TRBJ2-7; D perhaps matches TRBD1 (6 bases). This CDR3 region has 14 residues. CDR1 and CDR2 from the germline V gene are MNHEY and SMNVEV (reference sequence). V lost 5 bases, J lost 1 base, and 12 bases lay in between. This CDR3 is CASSRARGSYEQYF. The CDR3 coding sequence is TGTGCCAGCAGTCGGGCCAGGGGATCCTACGAGCAGTACTTC.

The chain employs TRBV5-4 and TRBJ2-3, with D possibly TRBD1 on 5 matching bases. The CDR3 covers 11 residues. Germline V gives CDR1 SGHNT, CDR2 YYREEE (reference sequence). Trimming left V 7 bases short and J 5 bases short, with 8 bases between. CDR3 protein: CASLGVDTQYF. As DNA, the CDR3 is TGTGCCAGCCTAGGGGTAGATACGCAGTATTTT.

The rearrangement joins TRBV6-1 to TRBJ1-1; D remains ambiguous. This CDR3 region has 13 residues. CDR1 and CDR2 (germline): MNHNS, SASEGT. With 7 bases removed from V and 0 bases from J, the gap between germline ends came to 9 bases. The CDR3, as DNA: TGTGCCAGCATGGCGGGGATGAACACTGAAGCTTTCTTT. Its protein is CASMAGMNTEAFF.

Details on this clone: Other DNA sequences in the sample encode the same CDR3. The J gene is TRBJ2-3, the V gene TRBV9, with a tentative D call TRBD2 (7 bases). Trimming took 3 bases from V and 0 from J, leaving 11 bases between them. Germline assignment: CDR1 SGDLS and CDR2 YYNGEE. The CDR3 covers 15 residues. The CDR3 region is CASSASGTSTDTQYF. CDR3 bases: TGTGCCAGCAGCGCGAGCGGGACAAGCACAGATACGCAGTATTTT.

The rearrangement links TRBV19 to TRBJ2-5; a possible D gene is TRBD1 (6 bases). V was trimmed by 6 bases and J by 2 bases, leaving 16 bases between them. The V gene's germline CDR1 is LNHDA and CDR2 SQIVND (reference sequence). This CDR3 is 15 amino acids long. This CDR3 reads CASSRMGALQETQYF. CDR3 in DNA: TGTGCCAGTAGCCGAATGGGGGCATTGCAAGAGACCCAGTACTTC.

V is TRBV7-9 and J is TRBJ2-2; D is ambiguous. CDR3 length equals 17 residues. Trimming stripped 3 bases from V and 3 bases from J, with 17 bases between. The germline CDR1 and CDR2 sequences are SEHNR and FQNEAQ (reference sequence). Here the CDR3 reads CASSLVALGPDTGELFF. Written as DNA, the CDR3 is TGTGCCAGCAGCTTGGTAGCACTGGGTCCAGACACCGGGGAGCTGTTTTTT.

The J gene is TRBJ1-5, the V gene TRBV28, with D hard to call. The V gene lost 7 bases and the J gene lost 6 bases, with 19 bases spanning the gap. The CDR3 totals 15 residues. The germline gives CDR1 MDHEN, CDR2 SYDVKM. CDR3 in amino acids: CASTELEGWAQPQHF. In DNA, the CDR3 is TGTGCCAGCACCGAACTGGAGGGTTGGGCTCAGCCCCAGCATTTT.

The V gene is TRBV5-1, the J gene TRBJ2-6, with D tentatively TRBD2 (6 bases). The CDR3 has 15 residues. Germline V lookup: CDR1 SGHRS, CDR2 YFSETQ. Trimming took 3 bases from V and 1 from J, leaving 8 bases between them. In DNA, the CDR3 is TGCGCCAGCAGCTCCCGGGAGTCTGGGGCCAACGTCCTGACTTTC. This encodes CASSSRESGANVLTF.

The rearrangement joins TRBV9 to TRBJ2-5; 7 nucleotides agree with TRBD2. This CDR3 region has 17 residues. Germline trimming cut 2 bases from V and 0 bases from J; bases unmatched to any gene: 10. CDR1 is SGDLS and CDR2 is YYNGEE in the germline V gene. The DNA of the CDR3 is TGTGCCAGCAGCGTGTCCAGCGGGACGTCTAACCAAGAGACCCAGTACTTC. Protein product: CASSVSSGTSNQETQYF.

For this clone: The same CDR3 is also encoded by other DNA sequences in this sample. This chain connects TRBV7-2 to TRBJ2-7; 10 bases line up with TRBD1. The germline CDR1 and CDR2 sequences are SGHTA and FQGNSA. V was clipped by 1 base and J by 7 bases; unmatched bases: 4. The CDR3 runs 14 residues. CDR3 sequence (DNA): TGTGCCAGCAGCTTAGGACAGGGGGCCGGTGAGCAGTACTTC. Translation gives CASSLGQGAGEQYF.